Listed here are 26 T cell receptor beta chains from one sample, sequenced in a study of T cell changes during pregnancy in multiple sclerosis. The repertoire was sequenced with immunoSEQ multiplex PCR; TCRdb's copy has only in-frame clones and lacks some. The sample has tens of thousands of clones; roughly 88% are singletons. Source material: PBMCs (not recorded whether the cells were cultured). These receptor sequences come from a female donor with multiple sclerosis, enrolled in a pregnancy study.

The J gene is TRBJ1-1, the V gene TRBV19; tentative D call: TRBD1 (5 bases). Germline-derived CDR1 and CDR2 are LNHDA and SQIVND (reference sequence). This CDR3 is built from 15 residues. V was pared by 3 bases and J by 2 bases, with 13 bases between. CDR3 amino acids: CASSMRAGGNTEAFF. CDR3 coding DNA: TGTGCCAGTAGTATGCGAGCGGGGGGAAACACTGAAGCTTTCTTT.

The chain joins TRBV6-5 to TRBJ2-7; D is possibly TRBD2 (5 bases). This CDR3 comprises 11 residues. Germline V gene sequence: CDR1 MNHEY, CDR2 SVGAGI. V gave up 6 bases and J gave up 4 bases, with 7 bases separating them. DNA of the CDR3: TGTGCCAGCAGAGAGGGTTACGAGCAGTACTTC. Translated: CASREGYEQYF.

The chain employs TRBV2 and TRBJ2-2, with D hard to call. The CDR3 has 11 residues. Trimming cost V 4 bases and J 6 bases, with 3 bases left between them. The germline V gene encodes CDR1 SNHLY and CDR2 FYNNEI. CDR3 loop: CASSVAGELFF. For the CDR3, the DNA is TGTGCCAGCAGTGTAGCCGGGGAGCTGTTTTTT.

J is TRBJ2-7 and V is TRBV5-1; 10 nucleotides align to TRBD2. This CDR3 is 17 amino acids long. Per germline, CDR1 SGHRS and CDR2 YFSETQ. With 0 bases clipped from V and 6 bases from J, the junction kept 12 bases outside the gene matches. CDR3 region: CASSLGLAGGNPGEQYF. The CDR3 coding sequence is TGCGCCAGCAGCTTGGGGTTAGCGGGAGGTAACCCTGGCGAGCAGTACTTC.

The rearrangement uses TRBV11-3 and TRBJ2-1; 13 positions agree with TRBD2. The ends lost 5 bases at V and 2 bases at J; junction bases unmatched: 6. This CDR3 comprises 17 residues. CDR1 and CDR2 from the germline V gene are SGHNT and YENEEA. The CDR3 nucleotides are TGTGCCAGCAGCCGGACTAGCGGGAGATACCCCTACAATGAGCAGTTCTTC. Its translation is CASSRTSGRYPYNEQFF.

The CDR3 is CASSERNYNEQFF. As DNA, the CDR3 is TGTGCCAGCAGTGAGCGGAACTACAATGAGCAGTTCTTC. The chain carries TRBV9 and TRBJ2-1; the D gene is possibly TRBD2 (5 bases). The CDR3 sequence is 13 residues long. V was trimmed by 5 bases and J by 3 bases, leaving 9 bases between them. Germline V gene sequence: CDR1 SGDLS, CDR2 YYNGEE. The whole variable domain, filled in from reference TRBV9 and TRBJ2-1, reads DSGVTQTPKHLITATGQRVTLRCSPRSGDLSVYWYQQSLDQGLQFLIQYYNGEERAKGNILERFSAQQFPDLHSELNLSSLELGDSALYFCASSERNYNEQFFGPGTRLTVL.

The chain links TRBV4-2 to TRBJ1-3, with D maybe TRBD1 (5 bases). CDR1 and CDR2 from the germline V gene are LGHNA and YNFKEQ. Trimming left V 4 bases short and J 0 bases short, with 16 bases between. The length of the CDR3 is 17 residues. This chain's CDR3 is CASSPGGPASSGNTIYF. CDR3 DNA: TGTGCCAGCAGCCCCGGGGGTCCAGCCAGCTCTGGAAACACCATATATTTT.

V is TRBV7-9 and J is TRBJ2-7; possibly TRBD2 for D (5 bases). This CDR3 is built from 14 residues. V was pared by 1 base and J by 12 bases, with 19 bases between. Germline CDR1 SEHNR, CDR2 FQNEAQ (reference sequence). Here the CDR3 reads CASSLGVRLDEGYF. Written as DNA, the CDR3 is TGTGCCAGCAGCTTAGGAGTCCGGTTGGACGAGGGGTACTTC.

The chain recombines TRBV13 with TRBJ2-5; D possibly corresponds to TRBD2 (5 bases). Trimming shortened V by 7 bases and J by 4 bases, and 13 bases separated the two germline ends. Germline V gene data show CDR1 as PRHDT and CDR2 as FYEKMQ (reference sequence). The CDR3 is 13 residues long. The CDR3 region has the DNA TGTGCCAGCATCGCGGCCGGGATAGAGACCCAGTACTTC. Translated, it gives CASIAAGIETQYF.

The CDR3: CASSYRGGELFF. The CDR3 nucleotides read TGTGCCAGCAGTTATAGGGGAGGGGAGCTGTTTTTT. J is TRBJ2-2 and V is TRBV6-5; a weak D match, TRBD1 (5 bases). Germline-derived CDR1 and CDR2 are MNHEY and SVGAGI. There are 12 residues in the CDR3. V lost 3 bases, J lost 8 bases, and 7 bases lay in between.

This clone was observed a handful of times. The chain combines TRBV28 with TRBJ1-1; 8 nucleotides agree with TRBD1. The ends lost 7 bases at V and 1 base at J; junction bases unmatched: 5. The CDR3 totals 14 residues. In germline, CDR1 is MDHEN, CDR2 SYDVKM. CDR3 sequence (DNA): TGTGCCAGCAAGCGGGACAGGAGGAACACTGAAGCTTTCTTT. Protein: CASKRDRRNTEAFF. Together with reference TRBV28 and TRBJ1-1, the CDR3 gives the full variable domain: DVKVTQSSRYLVKRTGEKVFLECVQDMDHENMFWYRQDPGLGLRLIYFSYDVKMKEKGDIPEGYSVSREKKERFSLILESASTNQTSMYLCASKRDRRNTEAFFGQGTRLTVV.

This chain connects TRBV9 to TRBJ2-3, with 13 bases that match TRBD2. The length of the CDR3 is 19 residues. Germline CDR1 and CDR2: SGDLS and YYNGEE. The trim removed 4 bases at V and 5 bases at J, leaving 16 bases unmatched. The CDR3 spells CASSPRTSGSLGGKDTQYF. CDR3 sequence (DNA): TGTGCCAGCAGCCCCCGGACTAGCGGGAGTTTGGGGGGTAAAGATACGCAGTATTTT.

The chain has TRBV29-1 and TRBJ2-7; no clear D gene. V lost 4 bases, J lost 0 bases, and 7 bases lay in between. Germline CDR1 reads SQVTM; CDR2 reads ANQGSEA. The CDR3 spans 12 residues. The CDR3, as DNA: TGCAGCGTTGGGCCCACCTCCTACGAGCAGTACTTC. It yields the protein CSVGPTSYEQYF.

The chain joins TRBV6-5 to TRBJ2-2; no firm D call. V gave up 2 bases and J gave up 3 bases, with 4 bases separating them. The CDR3 has 13 residues. The germline V gene encodes CDR1 MNHEY and CDR2 SVGAGI. In DNA, the CDR3 is TGTGCCAGCAGTTACGAGTACACCGGGGAGCTGTTTTTT. This codes for CASSYEYTGELFF.

The chain combines TRBV2 with TRBJ1-2, with no clear D. V lost 0 bases to trimming and J lost 4 bases, with 24 bases between them. Germline loops: CDR1 SNHLY, CDR2 FYNNEI. The CDR3 covers 19 residues. The CDR3 DNA sequence: TGTGCCAGCAGTGAAGCACGACAAGAGGGCCCAGATTTTTCCTATGGCTACACCTTC. Its translation is CASSEARQEGPDFSYGYTF.

V is TRBV28 and J is TRBJ2-5, with TRBD2 matching over 10 bases. This CDR3 spans 15 amino acids. V was pared by 4 bases and J by 4 bases, with 6 bases of the junction left unmatched. Germline V lookup: CDR1 MDHEN, CDR2 SYDVKM. CDR3 sequence: CASSSMGLALETQYF. The CDR3, as DNA: TGTGCCAGCAGTTCGATGGGACTAGCGTTAGAGACCCAGTACTTC.

This sequence joins TRBV9 and TRBJ2-7; unclear D gene. The germline CDR1 and CDR2 sequences are SGDLS and YYNGEE. Trimming took 0 bases from V and 4 from J, leaving 11 bases between them. The CDR3 loop spans 14 amino acids. The CDR3 DNA is TGTGCCAGCAGCGTAGGAGGATCCTTTTACGAGCAGTACTTC. It yields the protein CASSVGGSFYEQYF.

This chain connects TRBV7-2 to TRBJ2-3; TRBD2 agrees at 8 bases. Germline loops: CDR1 SGHTA, CDR2 FQGNSA. V shed 8 bases, J shed 2 bases, and the junction held 6 bases outside the gene matches. There are 14 residues in the CDR3. The CDR3 loop is CASGGGLVTDTQYF. In nucleotides, the CDR3 is TGTGCCAGCGGGGGGGGACTAGTCACAGATACGCAGTATTTT.

The genes are TRBV29-1 and TRBJ1-3; 7 nucleotides agree with TRBD1. Trimming removed 7 bases from V and 4 bases from J; junction bases left unmatched: 10. The CDR3 runs to 14 residues. Germline V CDR1 and CDR2: SQVTM, ANQGSEA. CDR3 protein: CSARRQGSGNTIYF. The CDR3 nucleotides read TGCAGCGCAAGGAGACAGGGCTCCGGAAACACCATATATTTT.

The rearrangement links TRBV2 to TRBJ2-1; no clear D gene. This CDR3 comprises 15 residues. V lost 4 bases and J 0 bases, leaving 10 bases between the germline ends. Germline V gene sequence: CDR1 SNHLY, CDR2 FYNNEI. The CDR3 nucleotides read TGTGCCAGCAGTGGAGGACGGAGCTCCTACAATGAGCAGTTCTTC. This translates into CASSGGRSSYNEQFF. Full variable domain (remainder filled in from reference TRBV2 and TRBJ2-1): EPEVTQTPSHQVTQMGQEVILRCVPISNHLYFYWYRQILGQKVEFLVSFYNNEISEKSEIFDDQFSVERPDGSNFTLKIRSTKLEDSAMYFCASSGGRSSYNEQFFGPGTRLTVL.

J is TRBJ2-1 and V is TRBV19; 7 nucleotides match TRBD2. Germline loops: CDR1 LNHDA, CDR2 SQIVND (reference sequence). V shed 0 bases, J shed 6 bases, and the junction held 20 bases outside the gene matches. The CDR3 extends over 20 amino acids. CDR3: CASSIDIPSMASGFVNEQFF. The CDR3 DNA reads TGTGCCAGTAGTATAGATATACCATCCATGGCTAGCGGATTTGTCAATGAGCAGTTCTTC.

The V and J genes are TRBV7-2 and TRBJ1-2; D might be TRBD1 (5 bases). CDR3 length equals 13 residues. Germline CDR1 SGHTA, CDR2 FQGNSA. V was cut by 5 bases and J by 8 bases, with 15 bases left in between. CDR3 nucleotide sequence: TGTGCCAGCAGCCCCGGTCGGGGGATCGGCTACACCTTC. Amino acids: CASSPGRGIGYTF.

The V gene is TRBV27, the J gene TRBJ1-3; unclear D gene. V was pared by 6 bases and J by 0 bases, with 6 bases between. The CDR3 runs 13 residues. Germline loops: CDR1 MNHEY, CDR2 SMNVEV (reference sequence). CDR3 sequence: CASSDLSGNTIYF. The DNA of the CDR3 is TGTGCCAGCAGCGACCTCTCTGGAAACACCATATATTTT.

The CDR3 nucleotides are TGCGCCAGCAGCTTGGAAACAGGAGTGTTGTACGAGCAGTACTTC. Amino acids: CASSLETGVLYEQYF. The V and J genes are TRBV5-1 and TRBJ2-7; the D gene is possibly TRBD1 (5 bases). The V gene lost 0 bases and the J gene lost 4 bases, with 14 bases spanning the gap. Germline-derived CDR1 and CDR2 are SGHRS and YFSETQ. This CDR3 region has 15 residues.

The chain has TRBV7-3 and TRBJ1-2; possible D gene TRBD1, 6 bases. V was pared by 2 bases and J by 8 bases, with 15 bases between. This CDR3 comprises 14 residues. Germline CDR1 and CDR2: SGHTA and FQGTGA. CDR3 nucleotides: TGTGCCAGCAGCTTAGCGCTGGCAGGGGAGGGCTACACCTTC. Translating it yields CASSLALAGEGYTF.

The chain uses TRBV5-4 and TRBJ2-7; 12 bases are shared with TRBD2. Germline V gives CDR1 SGHNT, CDR2 YYREEE (reference sequence). J was trimmed by 0 bases and V by 4 bases; bases with no gene match: 8. The CDR3 is 17 amino acids. The CDR3 DNA reads TGTGCCAGCAGCGGCACCGGGACTAGCGGGTCCTCCTACGAGCAGTACTTC. This encodes CASSGTGTSGSSYEQYF.